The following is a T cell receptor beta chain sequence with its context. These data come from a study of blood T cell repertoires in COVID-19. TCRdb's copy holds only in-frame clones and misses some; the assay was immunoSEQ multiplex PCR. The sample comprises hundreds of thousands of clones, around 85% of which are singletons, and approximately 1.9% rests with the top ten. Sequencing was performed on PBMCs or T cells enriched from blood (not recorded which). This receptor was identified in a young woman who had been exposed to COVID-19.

The CDR3 DNA sequence: TGTGCCAGCCGCCCGCCGGAGGGTTACTATAATTCACCCCTCCACTTT. Amino acids: CASRPPEGYYNSPLHF. The V call is TRBV6-6, the J call TRBJ1-6; the D is unclear. Trimming removed 8 bases from V and 3 bases from J, with 17 bases in between. The CDR3 has 16 residues. Germline lookup yields CDR1 MNHNY and CDR2 SVGAGI (reference sequence).